This TCR beta chain was found in a study of blood T cell repertoires in COVID-19. Overall study context: Sites across the United States, Italy and Spain contributed samples from acute and convalescent COVID-19. The cDNA or gDNA used as material had been derived from T cells, B-cell-depleted T cells, or PBMCs.

This CDR3 comprises 14 residues. V lost 4 bases and J lost 7; bases outside the gene matches: 6. Germline CDR1 is LNHDA and CDR2 is SQIVND (reference sequence). As processed by the authors: Estimation of nucleated cell counts was performed using reference gene primer amplification. Assay: immunoSEQ multiplex PCR; the TCRdb copy retains only in-frame clones and omits some. V and J calls plus clone size are reproduced from that table; the DNA served to infer D and trimming. The sample lists fewer than 200,000 clones, about 83% occurring once. This clone was recorded a few times. The sequenced sample was peripheral blood. The TCR was taken from a human donor in a cohort sampled during active COVID-19. The chain uses TRBV19 and TRBJ2-2, with 7 bases fitting TRBD1. The CDR3 nucleotides read TGTGCCAGTAGTACCTGGGACAGAGGCGGGGAGCTGTTTTTT. Translation gives CASSTWDRGGELFF.